The clone carrying this T cell receptor (beta chain) was detected many times. Trimming took off 1 base at V and 0 bases at J, with 12 bases between the two ends. This CDR3 spans 17 amino acids. Germline V gene data show CDR1 as MGHRA and CDR2 as YSYEKL. This sample is part of a study of kidney transplant recipient with SARS-CoV-2 infection. TCRdb re-called the reads with MiXCR, one entry per CDR3 protein. Here the sample spans approximately 250,000 distinct CDR3 sequences, less than 35% being singletons. The TCR comes from a male patient younger than 45 who had COVID-19 and was a kidney transplant recipient. The T cells may come from the graft donor. The rearrangement joins TRBV4-1 to TRBJ2-2; D is unclear. The sequences come from a blood sample, collected at baseline and on roughly day 110 from a kidney transplant recipient. The CDR3 bases are TGCGCCAGCAGCCAAGGCGTAGGGCAGGCGAACACCGGGGAGCTGTTTTTT. Translation gives CASSQGVGQANTGELFF.